The clone carrying this T cell receptor beta chain came up a few times. These data belong to a study of blood T cell repertoires in COVID-19. Study background: The United States, Italy and Spain supplied acute and convalescent COVID-19 samples.

Original processing methods: The authors estimated nucleated cell counts from reference gene primer amplification. Assay used: immunoSEQ multiplex PCR; TCRdb lists only in-frame clones, some missing. V and J calls and clone size are those listed in that table; D and trimming were worked out from the DNA. There are approximately 180,000 clones in the sample; 75% to 90% occur only once, and approximately 2.3% lies in the top ten. Cohorts were determined from participant-reported clinical history. Trimming cost V 7 bases and J 3 bases, with 13 bases left between them. Germline V gene data show CDR1 as ENHRY and CDR2 as SYGVKD. The CDR3 runs to 13 residues.

This chain joins TRBV10-3 and TRBJ2-7; a weak D match, TRBD1 (7 bases). Source material: PBMCs or T cells enriched from blood (not recorded which). The receptor comes from a woman in her forties with acute COVID-19. DNA for the CDR3: TGTGCCATCAAAGCAGGGGGAGGCTACGAGCAGTACTTC. Translating gives CAIKAGGGYEQYF.